Only a few counts were recorded for the clone carrying this T cell receptor beta chain. Its antigen is not identified. The CDR3 extends over 12 amino acids. Germline V gene data show CDR1 as MDHEN and CDR2 as SYDVKM. V lost 5 bases, J lost 7 bases, and 6 bases lay in between. The sample is drawn from a study of beta chain features in type 1 diabetes. As for the study in general: In all, 107,917,701 sorted cells from all samples were analyzed.

Reverse transcription of all isolated RNA meant that expressed TCRB transcripts were sequenced. An average approximately 3.7 million reads came from naive, central memory and regulatory T cell samples. Produced via immunoSEQ multiplex PCR; TCRdb's table is partial and in-frame only. The data show 95,000 to 150,000 clones, about 17% seen once. The study, taken as a whole, reports: TCRB CDR3s from Type 1 diabetes patients were moderately but significantly shorter in all four CD4+ subsets.

The chain links TRBV28 to TRBJ1-6; D not resolved. Sequenced material: central memory CD4+ T cells from blood. This clonotype was obtained from a man aged 25-40 years with type 1 diabetes. CDR3 bases: TGTGCCAGCAGTGGGTTGAATTCACCCCTCCACTTT. Amino acids: CASSGLNSPLHF.